The 8 T cell receptor beta chains presented below share a single source sample, sequenced in a study of beta chain features in type 1 diabetes. No antigen has been identified for these receptors. Study findings and constraints: A moderate, significant TCRB CDR3 shortening appeared in type 1 diabetes across four CD4+ subsets.

The isolated RNA, all of it, was reverse transcribed, so expressed TCRB transcripts were what got sequenced. Assay: immunoSEQ multiplex PCR; the TCRdb copy retains only in-frame clones and omits some. Of about 400,000 clones listed, 10% to 15% are singletons. Sequenced material: naive CD4+ T cells from blood. The receptors here all came from a woman between 18 and 29 years old with type 1 diabetes.

This clone was detected a few times. The chain couples TRBV28 to TRBJ2-5, with D possibly being TRBD1 (6 bases). The length of the CDR3 is 13 residues. V shed 8 bases and J shed 2 bases, with 12 bases lying between them. Germline CDR1 reads MDHEN; CDR2 reads SYDVKM. CDR3 nucleotide sequence: TGTGCCAGCGGTATTGGACAGCAAGAGACCCAGTACTTC. This codes for CASGIGQQETQYF.

A note on this clone: Other DNA variants within this sample encode the same CDR3. The V call is TRBV7-2, the J call TRBJ2-3; TRBD2 aligns across 9 bases. The V segment lost 1 base and the J segment 4 bases; nucleotides outside the gene matches: 3. Germline V gene lookup returns CDR1 SGHTA and CDR2 FQGNSA. This CDR3 spans 15 amino acids. In nucleotides, the CDR3 is TGTGCCAGCAGCTTAGTACTAGCGGGTGCAGATACGCAGTATTTT. This codes for CASSLVLAGADTQYF.

This clone was seen more than once but under ten times. The chain is built from TRBV6-5 and TRBJ2-1, with D uncertain. Trimming took off 2 bases at V and 4 bases at J, with 6 bases between the two ends. Per the germline V gene, CDR1 is MNHEY and CDR2 is SVGAGI. The CDR3 extends over 13 amino acids. In DNA, the CDR3 is TGTGCCAGCAGTTACCGTATTTACAATGAGCAGTTCTTC. Translation gives CASSYRIYNEQFF.

In this sample, this clone turned up a few times. V gene TRBV19 combines with J gene TRBJ1-2, with 9 bases lining up with TRBD1. V was clipped by 10 bases and J by 8 bases; unmatched bases: 20. The germline gives CDR1 LNHDA, CDR2 SQIVND (reference sequence). CDR3 length: 16 amino acids. CDR3 in DNA: TGTGCCACCGACCCCGGTGATAACAGGGGGCTGGGCGGCTACACCTTC. This gives the protein CATDPGDNRGLGGYTF.

The J gene is TRBJ2-3, the V gene TRBV4-3, with no clear D. CDR3 length equals 13 residues. The germline gives CDR1 LGHNA, CDR2 YSLEER. Trimming took off 3 bases at V and 9 bases at J, with 13 bases between the two ends. CDR3 residues: CASSHNRQRTQYF. Written as DNA, the CDR3 is TGCGCCAGCAGCCACAATCGCCAGAGGACGCAGTATTTT.

This clone has a handful of counts. Other nucleotide sequences in the sample specify the same CDR3. The rearrangement links TRBV9 to TRBJ1-2, with D uncertain. Germline V gene sequence: CDR1 SGDLS, CDR2 YYNGEE. V lost 0 bases, J lost 4 bases, and 7 bases lay in between. The CDR3 covers 13 residues. CDR3 nucleotide sequence: TGTGCCAGCAGCGTAGTCTCAGGCTATGGCTACACCTTC. This gives the protein CASSVVSGYGYTF.

V gene TRBV11-3 combines with J gene TRBJ2-1; a weak D match, TRBD2 (5 bases). This CDR3 comprises 16 residues. The germline V and J ends were trimmed by 3 bases and 0 bases, with 12 bases remaining between them. Per the germline V gene, CDR1 is SGHNT and CDR2 is YENEEA. The CDR3 bases are TGTGCCAGCAGCTTGTCCGGGGATAGCTCCTACAATGAGCAGTTCTTC. This encodes CASSLSGDSSYNEQFF.

This clone was found a few times. The chain couples TRBV28 to TRBJ2-7; tentative D call: TRBD2 (5 bases). The ends were cut back, 2 bases at V and 6 bases at J, with 8 bases in the middle. Germline V gene sequence: CDR1 MDHEN, CDR2 SYDVKM. CDR3 size: 12 residues. The CDR3 is CASSLTRGEQYF. In DNA, the CDR3 is TGTGCCAGCAGTTTAACCCGGGGCGAGCAGTACTTC.